The 20 T cell receptor beta chains below were found in one sample sequenced in a study of CD8+CD57+ T cells in acquired aplastic anemia (dated by TCRdb to between 2017 and 2018). For sequencing, an Illumina HiSeq 2000 was employed. Genomic DNA was used as template for profiling of TCR beta VDJ combinations and CDR3 sequences. The public reads were reprocessed in TCRdb via fastp at Q25 and MiXCR, keeping in-frame beta chains. Identical CDR3 protein sequences are pooled into one entry, listed with their most common genes and DNA. This sample is represented by roughly 58,000 distinct CDR3 sequences; around 55% of them were singletons. The ten largest account for over 2% of the sample. Material: sorted CD4+, CD8+, or CD8+CD57+ T cells (not recorded which) from PBMCs. These receptors originate from a human donor in good health, serving as a control.

The V call is TRBV10-3, the J call TRBJ1-2; a possible D gene is TRBD1 (5 bases). The CDR3 is made up of 17 amino acids. V lost 5 bases, J lost 0 bases, and 19 bases lay in between. CDR1 and CDR2 (germline): ENHRY, SYGVKD. This chain's CDR3 is CAISWDPGTEANYGYTF. In nucleotides, the CDR3 is TGTGCCATCAGTTGGGACCCGGGTACTGAAGCTAACTATGGCTACACCTTC.

This chain uses TRBV28 with TRBJ2-1; 9 bases line up with TRBD2. The CDR3 is made up of 14 amino acids. The V segment lost 3 bases and the J segment 9 bases; nucleotides outside the gene matches: 6. Germline CDR1 and CDR2: MDHEN and SYDVKM. The CDR3 region is CASSFSGSNGEQFF. CDR3 DNA sequence: TGTGCCAGCAGTTTTAGCGGGAGTAACGGTGAGCAGTTCTTC.

J is TRBJ2-7 and V is TRBV10-1; D possibly uses TRBD1 or TRBD2 (6 bases each). CDR1 is WNHNN and CDR2 is SYGVQD in the germline V gene (reference sequence). V lost 4 bases, J lost 4 bases, and 20 bases lay in between. The CDR3 spans 16 residues. CDR3 sequence reads: CASSGSVGRGGYEQYF. The CDR3 region has the DNA TGCGCCAGCAGTGGCTCTGTAGGCAGGGGAGGATACGAGCAGTACTTC.

The chain couples TRBV3-1 to TRBJ2-2, with TRBD2 matching over 7 bases. The CDR3 has 16 residues. J was trimmed by 1 base and V by 4 bases; bases with no gene match: 6. Germline CDR1 reads LGHDT; CDR2 reads YNNKEL (reference sequence). The CDR3 loop reads CASSPLADMNTGELFF. CDR3 nucleotides: TGTGCCAGCAGCCCTCTAGCGGATATGAACACCGGGGAGCTGTTTTTT.

The chain uses TRBV7-3 and TRBJ2-3; D may be TRBD1 or TRBD2 (5 bases each). Looked up from germline, CDR1 is SGHTA and CDR2 is FQGTGA. The CDR3 spans 13 residues. V gave up 11 bases and J gave up 2 bases, with 14 bases separating them. DNA of the CDR3: TGTGCCCCGGGGCCGGGTTCCACAGATACGCAGTATTTT. This encodes CAPGPGSTDTQYF.

This chain joins TRBV7-3 and TRBJ1-2; 7 bases fit TRBD1. The V gene end was trimmed by 5 bases and the J gene end by 5 bases; junction bases not matched to a gene: 8. CDR1 and CDR2 from the germline V gene are SGHTA and FQGTGA. The CDR3 has 14 residues. The CDR3 reads CASSLQQGMYGYTF. DNA for the CDR3: TGTGCCAGCAGCCTCCAACAGGGGATGTATGGCTACACCTTC. Together with reference TRBV7-3 and TRBJ1-2, the CDR3 gives the full variable domain: GAGVSQTPSNKVTEKGKYVELRCDPISGHTALYWYRQSLGQGPEFLIYFQGTGAADDSGLPNDRFFAVRPEGSVSTLKIQRTERGDSAVYLCASSLQQGMYGYTFGSGTRLTVV.

The J gene is TRBJ2-7, the V gene TRBV7-2; 7 positions agree with TRBD2. The CDR3 consists of 13 residues. Unmatched junction bases numbered 6, after V lost 8 bases and J lost 2 bases. Germline loops: CDR1 SGHTA, CDR2 FQGNSA. CDR3 sequence reads: CASRSRGAYEQYF. The CDR3 nucleotides read TGTGCCAGCCGCTCCCGGGGGGCCTACGAGCAGTACTTC.

This clonotype showed up many times. The chain recombines TRBV4-1 with TRBJ2-1, with 7 bases lining up with TRBD1. From germline, CDR1 is MGHRA and CDR2 YSYEKL. The length of the CDR3 is 17 residues. V trimming: 1 base; J trimming: 4 bases; junction bases outside the gene matches: 10. The CDR3 sequence is CASSQVITAGGYNEQFF. The CDR3 nucleotides read TGCGCCAGCAGCCAAGTAATTACGGCAGGGGGTTACAATGAGCAGTTCTTC.

The genes are TRBV7-3 and TRBJ1-3; D call uncertain. The CDR3 spans 13 residues. Trimming removed 5 bases from V and 4 bases from J, with 9 bases in between. The germline CDR1 and CDR2 sequences are SGHTA and FQGTGA. CDR3 region: CASSQTTGNTIYF. DNA for the CDR3: TGTGCCAGCAGCCAAACGACCGGAAACACCATATATTTT.

The chain recombines TRBV25-1 with TRBJ2-7, with 7 bases lining up with TRBD2. The germline CDR1 and CDR2 sequences are MGHDK and SYGVNS. The CDR3 runs 14 residues. The junction had 9 bases not matched to a gene; V was cut back by 4 bases and J by 6 bases. The CDR3: CASSVGGPFGEQYF. The CDR3 DNA reads TGTGCCAGCAGTGTGGGAGGGCCTTTCGGCGAGCAGTACTTC.

The rearrangement uses TRBV2 and TRBJ1-5; D may be TRBD1 (5 bases). Germline loops: CDR1 SNHLY, CDR2 FYNNEI. The CDR3 is made up of 13 amino acids. Trimming took off 3 bases at V and 6 bases at J, with 9 bases between the two ends. CDR3 region: CASSETVRQPQHF. The CDR3 DNA is TGTGCCAGCAGTGAGACAGTGCGTCAGCCCCAGCATTTT.

The chain employs TRBV19 and TRBJ1-2; TRBD1 matches at 8 bases. Losses at the gene ends were 3 bases for V and 7 bases for J; bases not matched to a gene: 7. Germline V gene lookup returns CDR1 LNHDA and CDR2 SQIVND (reference sequence). This CDR3 contains 14 residues. CDR3 loop: CASSIQGALFGYTF. The CDR3 region has the DNA TGTGCCAGTAGTATCCAGGGGGCCTTATTTGGCTACACCTTC.

This clonotype is a singleton in its sample. The rearrangement links TRBV10-2 to TRBJ2-2; D possibly uses TRBD1 or TRBD2 (5 bases each). V lost 3 bases, J lost 6 bases, and 8 bases lay in between. CDR1 and CDR2 from the germline V gene are WSHSY and SAAADI. This CDR3 spans 13 amino acids. The CDR3 protein is CASSEGDAGELFF. CDR3 in DNA: TGCGCCAGCAGTGAAGGGGACGCCGGGGAGCTGTTTTTT.

By frequency in the sample, this clonotype is medium-sized (0.01 to 0.1%). V and J are TRBV7-2 and TRBJ2-7; 8 bases are a match to TRBD1. Trimming cost V 5 bases and J 2 bases; bases outside gene matches: 5. The CDR3 totals 14 residues. Germline loops: CDR1 SGHTA, CDR2 FQGNSA. CDR3 sequence: CASSHGTGPYEQYF. Written as DNA, the CDR3 is TGTGCCAGCAGCCACGGGACAGGCCCCTACGAGCAGTACTTC.

Concerning this clonotype itself: At one of its ends the junction is not consistent with the germline gene, which may arise from a read error. This chain uses TRBV6-1 with TRBJ2-3, with D tentatively TRBD1 (5 bases). This CDR3 comprises 15 residues. Germline-derived CDR1 and CDR2 are MNHNS and SASEGT. CDR3 nucleotide sequence: TGTGCCAGCCGGCAGGGATCAAGAAGCACGGATACGCAGTATTTT. Encoded protein: CASRQGSRSTDTQYF.

The chain recombines TRBV5-4 with TRBJ2-7; D ambiguous. The CDR3 consists of 14 residues. The V and J ends lost 0 bases and 2 bases respectively, with 9 bases between them. Per the germline V gene, CDR1 is SGHNT and CDR2 is YYREEE (reference sequence). CDR3 sequence (DNA): TGTGCCAGCAGCTTGGGATGGAGCACCTACGAGCAGTACTTC. Encoded protein: CASSLGWSTYEQYF.

This clonotype came up many times. The V and J genes are TRBV5-1 and TRBJ2-7, with D tentatively TRBD2 (6 bases). V shed 0 bases and J shed 0 bases, with 13 bases lying between them. The length of the CDR3 is 16 residues. The germline gives CDR1 SGHRS, CDR2 YFSETQ. Written as DNA, the CDR3 is TGCGCCAGCAGCTTGGGCGGGGCGGGACCCTCCTACGAGCAGTACTTC. It encodes CASSLGGAGPSYEQYF.

This clonotype occurred a few times. The CDR3 is CASSDRIVNTEAFF. The CDR3 DNA is TGTGCCAGCAGTGACAGGATAGTGAACACTGAAGCTTTCTTT. The chain uses TRBV2 and TRBJ1-1; D is unclear. The germline gives CDR1 SNHLY, CDR2 FYNNEI. V was trimmed by 3 bases and J by 0 bases, leaving 8 bases between them. This CDR3 is built from 14 residues.

The CDR3 protein is CAISGTGGYGYTF. In DNA form, the CDR3 reads TGTGCCATCAGTGGGACAGGGGGCTATGGCTACACCTTC. The rearrangement uses TRBV10-3 and TRBJ1-2; 10 bases are a match to TRBD1. V lost 4 bases and J lost 4; bases outside the gene matches: 0. Germline CDR1 ENHRY, CDR2 SYGVKD. CDR3 length: 13 amino acids.

In this sample, this clonotype turned up once. The DNA for the CDR3 is TGTGCCACCAGTGATTGGACCGGGAATACACCCCTCCACTTT. It codes for CATSDWTGNTPLHF. The chain is built from TRBV24-1 and TRBJ1-6; D ambiguous. This CDR3 region has 14 residues. V lost 2 bases and J 11 bases, leaving 12 bases between the germline ends. Per the germline V gene, CDR1 is KGHDR and CDR2 is SFDVKD.